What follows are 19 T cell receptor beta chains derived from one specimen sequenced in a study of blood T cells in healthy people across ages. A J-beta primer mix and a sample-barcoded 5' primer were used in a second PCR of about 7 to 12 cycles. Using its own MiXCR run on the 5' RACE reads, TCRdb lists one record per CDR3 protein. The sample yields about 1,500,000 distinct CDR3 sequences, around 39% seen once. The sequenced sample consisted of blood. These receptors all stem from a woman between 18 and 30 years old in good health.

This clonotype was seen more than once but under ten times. CDR3 amino acids: CASSPPSNQPYYEQYF. The CDR3 bases are TGTGCCAGCAGCCCCCCCTCGAATCAGCCCTACTACGAGCAGTACTTC. The V call is TRBV6-5, the J call TRBJ2-7; D unclear. The germline V and J ends were trimmed by 6 bases and 3 bases, with 21 bases remaining between them. CDR1 is MNHEY, CDR2 SVGAGI, per germline. The CDR3 has 16 amino acids.

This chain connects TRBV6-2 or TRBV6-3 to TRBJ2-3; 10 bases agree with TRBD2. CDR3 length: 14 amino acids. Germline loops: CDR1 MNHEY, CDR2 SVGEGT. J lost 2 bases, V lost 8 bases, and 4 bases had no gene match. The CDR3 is CASASGRNTDTQYF. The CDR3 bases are TGTGCCAGCGCTAGCGGGAGAAACACAGATACGCAGTATTTT.

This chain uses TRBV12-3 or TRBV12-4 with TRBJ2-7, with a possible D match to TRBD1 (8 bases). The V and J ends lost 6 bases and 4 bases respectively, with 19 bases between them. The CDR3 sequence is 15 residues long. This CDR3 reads CASSSGQGGGYEQYF. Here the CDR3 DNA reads TGTGCCAGCAGCTCAGGACAGGGAGGGGGATACGAGCAGTACTTC.

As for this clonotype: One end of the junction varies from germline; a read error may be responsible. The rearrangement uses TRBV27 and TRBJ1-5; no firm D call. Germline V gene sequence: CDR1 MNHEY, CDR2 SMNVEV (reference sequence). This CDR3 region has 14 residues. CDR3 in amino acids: CAGSFDRTNQPQHF. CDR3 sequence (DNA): TGTGCCGGCAGTTTCGACCGGACCAATCAGCCCCAGCATTTT.

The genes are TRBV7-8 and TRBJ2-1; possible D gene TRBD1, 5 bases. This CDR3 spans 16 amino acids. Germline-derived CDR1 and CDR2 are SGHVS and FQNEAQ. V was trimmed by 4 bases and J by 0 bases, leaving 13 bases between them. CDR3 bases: TGTGCCAGCAGCTCAAACAGGATTAGCTCCTACAATGAGCAGTTCTTC. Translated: CASSSNRISSYNEQFF.

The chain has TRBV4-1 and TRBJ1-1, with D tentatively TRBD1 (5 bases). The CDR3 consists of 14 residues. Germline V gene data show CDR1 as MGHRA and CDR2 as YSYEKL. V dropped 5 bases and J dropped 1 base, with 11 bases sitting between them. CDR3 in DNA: TGCGCCAGCAGCGGGGCGGGTTCGAACACTGAAGCTTTCTTT. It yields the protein CASSGAGSNTEAFF.

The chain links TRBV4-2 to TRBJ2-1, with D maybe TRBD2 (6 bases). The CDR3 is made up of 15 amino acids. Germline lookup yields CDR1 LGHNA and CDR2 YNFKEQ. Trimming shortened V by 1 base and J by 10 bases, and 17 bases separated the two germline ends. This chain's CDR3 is CASSQVRDGLTEQFF. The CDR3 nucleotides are TGTGCCAGCAGCCAAGTGCGGGACGGCCTCACGGAGCAGTTCTTC.

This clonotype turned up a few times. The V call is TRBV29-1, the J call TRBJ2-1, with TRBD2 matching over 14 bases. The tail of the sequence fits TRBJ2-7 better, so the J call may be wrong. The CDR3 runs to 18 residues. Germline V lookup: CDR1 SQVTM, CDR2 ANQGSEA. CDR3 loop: CSVEDRGTSGSSYNEQYF. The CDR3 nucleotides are TGCAGCGTTGAAGACCGCGGGACTAGCGGGAGCTCCTACAATGAGCAGTACTTC.

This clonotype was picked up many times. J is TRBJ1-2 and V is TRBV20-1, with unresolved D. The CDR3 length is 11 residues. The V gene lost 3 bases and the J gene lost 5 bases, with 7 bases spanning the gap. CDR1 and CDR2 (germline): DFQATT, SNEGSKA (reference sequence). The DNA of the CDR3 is TGCAGTGCTAGGGGCGGTTATGGCTACACCTTC. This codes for CSARGGYGYTF.

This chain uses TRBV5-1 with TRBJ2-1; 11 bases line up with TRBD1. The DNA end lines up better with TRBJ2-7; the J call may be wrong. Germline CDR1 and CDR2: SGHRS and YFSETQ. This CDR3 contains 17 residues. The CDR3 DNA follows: TGCGCCAGCAGCTTCCAACGCCGGACAGGGGGCTACAATGAGCAGTACTTC. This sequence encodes CASSFQRRTGGYNEQYF.

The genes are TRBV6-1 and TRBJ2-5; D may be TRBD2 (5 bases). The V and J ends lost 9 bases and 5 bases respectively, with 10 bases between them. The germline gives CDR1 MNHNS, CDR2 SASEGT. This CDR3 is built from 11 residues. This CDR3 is CASTRTETQYF. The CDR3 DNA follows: TGTGCCAGTACTAGGACGGAGACCCAGTACTTC.

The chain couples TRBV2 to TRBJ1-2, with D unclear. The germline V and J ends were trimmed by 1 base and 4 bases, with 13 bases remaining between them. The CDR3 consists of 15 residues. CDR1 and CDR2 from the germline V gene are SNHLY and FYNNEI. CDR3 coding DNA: TGTGCCAGCAGTGAAGACAACCAGGTTCCCTATGGCTACACCTTC. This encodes CASSEDNQVPYGYTF.

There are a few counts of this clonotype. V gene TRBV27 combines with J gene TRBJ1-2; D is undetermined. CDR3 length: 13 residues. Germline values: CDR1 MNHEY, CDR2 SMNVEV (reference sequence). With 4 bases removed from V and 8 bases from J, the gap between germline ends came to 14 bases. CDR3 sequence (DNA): TGTGCCAGCAGTTCAAAAGGAGGGCGGGGCTACACCTTC. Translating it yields CASSSKGGRGYTF.

CDR3 region: CASSYEGNEQYF. The CDR3 DNA sequence: TGTGCCAGCAGTTACGAGGGAAACGAGCAGTACTTC. This chain joins TRBV6-2 or TRBV6-3 and TRBJ2-7, with TRBD2 as a possible D gene (5 bases). Trimming cost V 2 bases and J 5 bases, with 7 bases left between them. The length of the CDR3 is 12 residues. Germline CDR1 reads MNHEY; CDR2 reads SVGEGT.

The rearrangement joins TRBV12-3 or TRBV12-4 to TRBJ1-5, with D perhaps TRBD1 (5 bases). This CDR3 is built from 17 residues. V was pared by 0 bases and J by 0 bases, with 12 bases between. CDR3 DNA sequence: TGTGCCAGCAGTTTAGCGCGGAGGGGATATAGCAATCAGCCCCAGCATTTT. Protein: CASSLARRGYSNQPQHF.

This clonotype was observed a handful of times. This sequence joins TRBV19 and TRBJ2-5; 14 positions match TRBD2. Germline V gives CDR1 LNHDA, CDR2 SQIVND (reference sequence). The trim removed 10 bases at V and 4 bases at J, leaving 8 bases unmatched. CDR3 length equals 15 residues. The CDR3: CATYSGLAGGETQYF. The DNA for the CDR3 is TGTGCCACTTACTCAGGACTAGCGGGAGGAGAGACCCAGTACTTC.

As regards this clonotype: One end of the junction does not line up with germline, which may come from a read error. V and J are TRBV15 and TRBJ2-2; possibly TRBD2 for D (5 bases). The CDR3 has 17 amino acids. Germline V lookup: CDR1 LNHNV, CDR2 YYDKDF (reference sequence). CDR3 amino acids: CAASGPKAERDTGELFF. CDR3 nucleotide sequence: TGTGCCGCCAGCGGCCCAAAAGCGGAGAGGGACACCGGGGAGCTGTTTTTT.

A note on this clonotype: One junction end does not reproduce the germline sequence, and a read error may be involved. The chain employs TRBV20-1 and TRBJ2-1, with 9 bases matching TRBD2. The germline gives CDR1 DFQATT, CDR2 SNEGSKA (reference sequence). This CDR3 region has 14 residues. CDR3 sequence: CSVEGASGTNVQFF. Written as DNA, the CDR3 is TGCAGTGTCGAGGGGGCTAGCGGGACTAATGTGCAGTTCTTC.

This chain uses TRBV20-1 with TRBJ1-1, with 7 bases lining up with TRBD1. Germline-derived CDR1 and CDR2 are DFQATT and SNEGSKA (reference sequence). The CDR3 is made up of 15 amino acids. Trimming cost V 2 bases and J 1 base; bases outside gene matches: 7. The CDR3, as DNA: TGCAGTGCTAGACCCTCGGACAGGCCGAACACTGAAGCTTTCTTT. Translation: CSARPSDRPNTEAFF.